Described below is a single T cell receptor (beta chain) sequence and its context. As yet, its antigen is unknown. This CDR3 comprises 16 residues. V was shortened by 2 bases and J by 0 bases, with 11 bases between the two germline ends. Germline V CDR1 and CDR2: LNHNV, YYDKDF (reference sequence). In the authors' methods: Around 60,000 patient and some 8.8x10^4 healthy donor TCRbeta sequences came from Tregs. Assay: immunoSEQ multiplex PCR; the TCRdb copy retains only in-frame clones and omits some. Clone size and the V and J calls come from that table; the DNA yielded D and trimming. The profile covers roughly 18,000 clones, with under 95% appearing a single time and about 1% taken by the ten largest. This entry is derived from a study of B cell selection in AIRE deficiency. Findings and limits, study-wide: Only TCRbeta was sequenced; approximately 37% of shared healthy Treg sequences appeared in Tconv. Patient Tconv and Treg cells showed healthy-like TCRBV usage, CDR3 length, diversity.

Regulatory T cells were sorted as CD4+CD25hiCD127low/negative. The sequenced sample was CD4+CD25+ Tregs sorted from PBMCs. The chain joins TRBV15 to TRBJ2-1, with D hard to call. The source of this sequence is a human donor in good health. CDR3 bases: TGTGCCACCAGCAGAAGTAGATCAGCCTCCTACAATGAGCAGTTCTTC. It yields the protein CATSRSRSASYNEQFF.